The entry below gives a single T cell receptor (beta chain) sequence along with its context. Its recognized antigen is unknown. Base-call qualities are not available, and no considerably larger clone is one nucleotide away. The data were obtained in a study of blood T cell repertoires in COVID-19 (TCRdb year 2020). Study-level background: Collaborator samples came from the United States, Italy and Spain and covered acute and convalescent phases of COVID-19. The samples were drawn from the first 160 participants of the ongoing ImmuneRACE study and from roughly 1,300 subjects provided by 6 global collaborators. HLA class I and class II types, where available, came from metadata supplied by the sample provider rather than from assay-based typing. The material from the prospective study consisted of cDNA or gDNA derived from T cells, B-cell-depleted T cells, or PBMCs. Deeply sampled blood TCRbeta repertoires from subjects exposed to, actively infected with, or recovered from COVID-19 were included in the dataset. A de-identified subject ID, COVID-19 status, age in years and sex were almost always included in the sample metadata. A freely available public database, intended as a resource for researchers studying the immune response to SARS-CoV-2, is where the repertoires were released. Results and caveats for the whole study, not just this receptor: The quantity of clinical and demographic metadata differed by source and by participant and was supplied without curation.

Participants in the prospective study were aged roughly 18 to 100 years, lived in 24 United States geographic areas, and enrolled through a virtual design. In the prospective study, participants were assigned to cohorts based on the clinical history participants reported in a screening survey and a study questionnaire. Each participant in the prospective study had whole blood, serum and a nasopharyngeal or oropharyngeal swab collected by mobile phlebotomists. Additional blood draws and questionnaires over an approximately 2-month period could optionally be provided by prospective study participants. Blood samples from the prospective study were shipped frozen or at room temperature prior to DNA extraction. The immunoSEQ Assay, a bias-controlled multiplex PCR, was used to amplify TCRbeta CDR3 regions from genomic DNA. For the original study's pipeline: Nucleated cell counts per sample were estimated from amplification of reference gene primers within the assay. To quantify the absolute abundance of each unique TCRbeta CDR3 rearrangement, sequence reads were collapsed and filtered. For each sample, productive Simpson clonality was calculated as the square root of Simpson's diversity index across productive rearrangements. The table was pulled from immuneACCESS by TCRdb, which kept in-frame rearrangements only. Such tables lose some clones; where checked, under half of the loss comes from unresolved V genes, and the rest has no known cause. V, J and clone size reflect that table, while D and trimming were determined from the DNA. The sample table lists approximately 220,000 clones, roughly 87% of them with a count of one. The ten largest clones represent around 2.6% of the sample.

Taken from the germline V gene (reference sequence), the CDR1 and CDR2 loops are MNHEY and SMNVEV. Counted from cysteine to phenylalanine, this CDR3 has 15 amino acids. The entry retains the CDR3 DNA only, 45 bases that are in frame from base 1. The trim is 3 bases for V and 4 bases for J, with a gap of 15 bases between the germline ends. Sequencing was performed on PBMCs or T cells enriched from blood (not recorded which). The rearranged segments are TRBV27 and TRBJ1-2; 6 matching bases give a weak D call of TRBD1. The origin of this receptor is a woman aged 30 to 39 with acute COVID-19. The base sequence is TGTGCCAGCAGTTTGGGGGGGGGCCCTTTCTATGGCTACACCTTC. Its translation is CASSLGGGPFYGYTF.